The table lists the clone carrying this T cell receptor (beta chain) with a few counts. As yet, its antigen is unknown. Germline assignment: CDR1 MNHEY and CDR2 SVGAGI. Trimming took 6 bases from V and 3 from J, leaving 8 bases between them. The CDR3 has 13 residues. This record belongs to a study of Ad26.COV2.S vaccination and SARS-CoV-2 variants. The treatment: some 20 received Ad26.COV2.S at low or high dose, single or two shots; 5 received placebo; per-sample allocation not given. Samples were taken on day 63 after the first vaccine or placebo injection. Boston hosted the donor, who was an adult aged 18-55 years. TCRdb's copy holds only in-frame clones and misses some; the assay was immunoSEQ multiplex PCR. The sample contains approximately 360,000 clones, 80% to 90% of which appear only once. General study points: CD8+ and CD4+ T cells specific for spike reportedly responded with substantial breadth after vaccination. Analyses that measured TCR breadth and depth may have underestimated total T cell responses.

This chain connects TRBV6-5 to TRBJ2-2; D is ambiguous. This specimen consisted of peripheral blood, obtained in a trial of Ad26.COV2.S vaccine versus placebo. The source of this sequence is a person aged 18-65 years who received the Ad26.COV2.S COVID-19 vaccine or a placebo. DNA of the CDR3: TGTGCCAGCAGGGATCCCTACACCGGGGAGCTGTTTTTT. Protein product: CASRDPYTGELFF.